Listed below are T cell receptor beta chains from one sample, sequenced in a study of early T cells in non-severe SARS-CoV-2 infection. Each CDR3 protein is one row after TCRdb ran MiXCR on the 5' RACE reads. The table shows tens of thousands of distinct CDR3 sequences, with roughly a tenth occurring only once. Input material: whole blood. These receptors were taken from an adult who was a healthcare worker with PCR-confirmed SARS-CoV-2 infection or an uninfected control (not recorded which). Each CDR3 is given with its conserved first and last residue. The D gene is left open where the match is weak. The size of a clone is reported for some rows only, either as once, few or many, or as a class for expanded clones.

V gene	D gene	clone size	J gene	CDR3 protein	CDR3 DNA
TRBV11-2	-	-	TRBJ1-5	CASSWGSNQPQHF	TGTGCCAGCAGCTGGGGATCGAATCAGCCCCAGCATTTT
TRBV20-1	TRBD2	-	TRBJ2-1	CSATGLGVNEQFF	TGCAGTGCTACGGGACTAGGGGTCAATGAGCAGTTCTTC
TRBV7-8	-	many	TRBJ2-7	CASSLYQGSSYEQYF	TGTGCCAGCAGCCTATACCAGGGCAGCTCCTACGAGCAGTACTTC
TRBV5-5	-	few	TRBJ2-7	CASSLSADGSYEQYF	TGTGCCAGCAGCTTGTCGGCGGACGGCTCCTACGAGCAGTACTTC
TRBV5-1	TRBD1	many	TRBJ1-1	CASSGGLRGPTEAFF	TGCGCCAGCAGCGGGGGCCTAAGGGGGCCTACTGAAGCTTTCTTT
TRBV5-1	TRBD2	-	TRBJ2-3	CASSTTSGRAGPSPDTQYF	TGCGCCAGCAGCACGACTAGCGGGAGGGCCGGGCCGAGCCCAGATACGCAGTATTTT
TRBV29-1	TRBD1	many	TRBJ2-3	CSVQTGGSDTQYF	TGCAGCGTACAGACAGGGGGGTCAGATACGCAGTATTTT
TRBV18	-	few	TRBJ1-6	CASSPGGEVVHF	TGTGCCAGCTCACCTGGAGGAGAGGTGGTTCACTTT
TRBV4-1	-	many	TRBJ2-1	CASSQVTEQFF	TGCGCCAGCAGCCAAGTCACTGAGCAGTTCTTC
TRBV20-1	TRBD2	many	TRBJ2-3	CSARGGSAPDTQYF	TGCAGTGCTAGAGGCGGGAGTGCGCCAGATACGCAGTATTTT
TRBV5-1	TRBD2	-	TRBJ2-7	CASSPAGGSGYEQYF	TGCGCCAGCAGCCCCGCGGGCGGGAGCGGCTACGAGCAGTACTTC
TRBV6-2/TRBV6-3	-	few	TRBJ1-5	CASSYNRNQPQHF	TGTGCCAGCAGTTACAACCGCAATCAGCCCCAGCATTTT
TRBV18	-	-	TRBJ1-1	CASSPVVGGLNTEAFF	TGTGCCAGCTCACCAGTTGTTGGGGGGCTGAACACTGAAGCTTTCTTT
TRBV3-1	-	many	TRBJ1-6	CASSQETPLNSPLHF	TGTGCCAGCAGCCAAGAAACACCGCTGAATTCACCCCTCCACTTT
TRBV29-1	-	many	TRBJ2-1	CSVEPSAGNEQFF	TGCAGCGTTGAACCTTCAGCTGGGAATGAGCAGTTCTTC
TRBV9	TRBD1	many	TRBJ1-6	CASSAWDSPSSYNSPLHF	TGTGCCAGCAGTGCATGGGACAGTCCGAGCTCCTATAATTCACCCCTCCACTTT
TRBV6-6	-	-	TRBJ1-2	CASSADSFLDGYTF	TGTGCCAGCAGCGCAGACAGTTTTCTCGATGGCTACACCTTC
TRBV10-2	TRBD2	few	TRBJ2-1	CASSPSGRLGYNEQFF	TGCGCCAGCAGTCCGAGCGGGAGGTTGGGCTACAATGAGCAGTTCTTC
TRBV10-3	-	few	TRBJ1-2	CAISEGQGGRNYGYTF	TGTGCCATCAGTGAGGGTCAGGGCGGAAGAAACTATGGCTACACCTTC
TRBV5-1	TRBD2	many	TRBJ2-1	CASSRLAGGRYNEQFF	TGCGCCAGCAGCCGGCTAGCGGGGGGGCGTTACAATGAGCAGTTCTTC
TRBV7-9	-	-	TRBJ2-3	CASSSGRGDTQYF	TGTGCCAGCAGCTCCGGACGGGGAGATACGCAGTATTTT
TRBV9	-	few	TRBJ1-1	CASSVDGGTEAFF	TGTGCCAGCAGCGTAGACGGGGGGACTGAAGCTTTCTTT
TRBV7-9	-	many	TRBJ2-1	CASSLGQPSSYNEQFF	TGTGCCAGCAGCTTAGGGCAGCCGAGCTCCTACAATGAGCAGTTCTTC
TRBV7-8	-	-	TRBJ2-3	CASSAGRIDTQYF	TGTGCCAGCAGCGCGGGACGGATAGATACACAGTATTTT
TRBV29-1	-	many	TRBJ2-5	CSVVGDSQETQYF	TGCAGCGTTGTAGGGGATTCCCAAGAGACCCAGTACTTC
TRBV7-2	-	-	TRBJ2-3	CASSPIVSWTDTQYF	TGTGCCAGCAGCCCCATTGTGAGTTGGACAGATACGCAGTATTTT
TRBV5-1	TRBD2	few	TRBJ2-1	CASSFRAGVHEQFF	TGCGCCAGCAGCTTTCGTGCGGGAGTACATGAGCAGTTCTTC
TRBV18	TRBD1	few	TRBJ2-2	CASSPTGVTGELFF	TGTGCCAGCTCACCGACAGGGGTCACCGGGGAGCTGTTTTTT
TRBV2	TRBD1	-	TRBJ1-1	CASRGDSYTEAFF	TGTGCCAGTAGAGGGGACAGCTACACTGAAGCTTTCTTT
TRBV11-1	-	few	TRBJ2-7	CASSLAGLPYEQYF	TGTGCCAGCAGCTTAGCGGGACTGCCCTACGAGCAGTACTTC
TRBV7-3	-	-	TRBJ2-1	CASSLRSASQQFF	TGTGCCAGCAGCTTACGGTCGGCTAGCCAGCAGTTCTTC
TRBV4-1	-	many	TRBJ1-5	CASSQGPLNQPQHF	TGCGCCAGCAGCCAGGGGCCCCTAAATCAGCCCCAGCATTTT
TRBV9	-	few	TRBJ2-5	CASSPGAKQETQYF	TGTGCCAGCAGCCCTGGGGCGAAACAAGAGACCCAGTACTTC
TRBV6-5	-	many	TRBJ2-5	CASSYSGSKETQYF	TGTGCCAGCAGTTATTCCGGGAGTAAAGAGACCCAGTACTTC
TRBV7-8	-	few	TRBJ2-2	CASSPRERGNTGELFF	TGTGCCAGCAGCCCAAGGGAGAGGGGTAACACCGGGGAGCTGTTTTTT
TRBV4-2	-	many	TRBJ2-7	CASSLPGAAYEQYF	TGTGCCAGCAGCCTCCCAGGGGCGGCATACGAGCAGTACTTC
TRBV11-2	-	-	TRBJ1-4	CASSPRGRVNEKLFF	TGTGCCAGCAGCCCACGGGGCAGGGTTAATGAAAAACTGTTTTTT
TRBV19	-	many	TRBJ1-1	CASSEYTEAFF	TGTGCCAGTAGCGAGTACACTGAAGCTTTCTTT
TRBV5-1	TRBD2	-	TRBJ2-1	CASSLYGRTRAGGSYNEQFF	TGCGCCAGCAGCTTGTATGGCAGGACAAGAGCGGGAGGCTCCTACAATGAGCAGTTCTTC
TRBV5-5	-	few	TRBJ1-6	CASSALGTPTLNSPLHF	TGTGCCAGCAGCGCGTTGGGGACTCCGACACTAAATTCACCCCTCCACTTT
TRBV5-5	-	-	TRBJ2-3	CASSHRDSTDTQYF	TGTGCCAGCAGCCACCGGGACAGCACAGATACGCAGTATTTT
TRBV4-3	TRBD1	many	TRBJ1-2	CASSQVQGNGYTF	TGCGCCAGCAGCCAAGTACAGGGGAATGGCTACACCTTC
TRBV5-1	-	many	TRBJ1-6	CASSLVGSQADSPLHF	TGCGCCAGCAGCTTGGTCGGCAGCCAAGCGGATTCACCCCTCCACTTT
TRBV7-3	-	-	TRBJ2-2	CASSLTPENTGELFF	TGTGCCAGCAGCTTAACCCCAGAGAACACCGGGGAGCTGTTTTTT
TRBV20-1	TRBD2	few	TRBJ2-7	CSARGLAGGLLYEQYF	TGCAGTGCTAGAGGACTAGCGGGAGGTCTTTTATACGAGCAGTACTTC
TRBV29-1	-	few	TRBJ2-1	CSARRQVNEQFF	TGCAGCGCCCGACGACAGGTCAATGAGCAGTTCTTC
TRBV3-1	-	-	TRBJ2-7	CASSQGGVEQYF	TGTGCCAGCAGCCAAGGGGGAGTCGAGCAGTACTTC
TRBV4-1	TRBD1	-	TRBJ1-2	CASSQVTGEGYTF	TGCGCCAGCAGCCAAGTGACAGGGGAAGGCTACACCTTC